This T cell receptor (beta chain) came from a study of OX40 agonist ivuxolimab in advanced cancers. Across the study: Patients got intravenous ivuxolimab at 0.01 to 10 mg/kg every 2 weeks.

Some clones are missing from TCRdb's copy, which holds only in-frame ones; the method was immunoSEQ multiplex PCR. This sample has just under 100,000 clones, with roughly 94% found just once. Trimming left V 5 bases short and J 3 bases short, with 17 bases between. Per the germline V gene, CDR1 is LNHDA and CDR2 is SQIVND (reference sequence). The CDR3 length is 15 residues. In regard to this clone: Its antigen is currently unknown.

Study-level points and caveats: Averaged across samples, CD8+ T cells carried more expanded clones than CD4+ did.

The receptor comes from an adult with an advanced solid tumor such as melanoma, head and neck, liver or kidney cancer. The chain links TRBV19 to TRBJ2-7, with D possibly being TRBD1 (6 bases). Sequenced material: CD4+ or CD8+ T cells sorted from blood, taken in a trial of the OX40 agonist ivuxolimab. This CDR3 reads CASSYSGQGNYEQYF. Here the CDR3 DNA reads TGTGCCAGTAGTTACTCTGGGCAGGGGAACTACGAGCAGTACTTC. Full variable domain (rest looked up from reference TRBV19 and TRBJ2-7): DGGITQSPKYLFRKEGQNVTLSCEQNLNHDAMYWYRQDPGQGLRLIYYSQIVNDFQKGDIAEGYSVSREKKESFPLTVTSAQKNPTAFYLCASSYSGQGNYEQYFGPGTRLTVT.